This T cell receptor (beta chain) is from a study of T cells in localized non-small cell lung cancer. Method: immunoSEQ multiplex PCR; TCRdb's copy keeps in-frame clones and lacks some. The sample contains roughly 72,000 clones, roughly nine tenths of which appear only once. Study-level results: A raised T cell density in blood coincided with lengthier overall survival. Compared with tumor, uninvolved adjacent lung displayed greater T cell clonality, ranking highest overall. Within adjacent lung there appeared a median approximately 59 of the top 100 tumor clones. Sequencing involved a lone tumor region, leaving heterogeneity possible.

CDR3 length: 15 amino acids. V was trimmed by 0 bases and J by 3 bases, leaving 12 bases between them. The germline gives CDR1 SGHRS, CDR2 YFSETQ. Of note for this clone: Its antigen is unknown.

The sample consisted of peripheral blood, taken before any cancer treatment. The chain joins TRBV5-1 to TRBJ2-5, with D unresolved. This TCR derives from a male donor at least 60 years old with stage III squamous cell lung carcinoma. CDR3 in amino acids: CASSLASSVKETQYF. CDR3 bases: TGCGCCAGCAGCTTGGCCTCGTCGGTTAAAGAGACCCAGTACTTC.